This T cell receptor beta chain was observed in a study of identifying expanded T cells in peripheral blood. Data came from immunoSEQ multiplex PCR; TCRdb stores just in-frame clones and leaves some out. Seen here are about 85,000 clones, 88% observed once, and the top ten hold 15% to 20%. Findings of the study overall: Across healthy donors, higher total template counts meant significantly greater approximately two-week count variance. About 1.2 clones differed between technical replicates, versus roughly 17 and 20 over time.

For this clone: Its specificity is unknown.

Deletions cut 0 bases from V and 6 bases from J, with 7 bases between. The germline V gene has CDR1 SGHNT and CDR2 YYREEE (reference sequence). The CDR3 sequence is 12 residues long. The chain joins TRBV5-4 to TRBJ2-7, with D unresolved. The sample was blood. This TCR was sampled from a person aged 18 to 75 in good health. CDR3 loop: CASSLEGSEQYF. For the CDR3, the DNA is TGTGCCAGCAGCTTGGAAGGCTCCGAGCAGTACTTC. Complete variable domain (other parts from reference TRBV5-4 and TRBJ2-7): ETGVTQSPTHLIKTRGQQVTLRCSSQSGHNTVSWYQQALGQGPQFIFQYYREEENGRGNFPPRFSGLQFPNYSSELNVNALELDDSALYLCASSLEGSEQYFGPGTRLTVT.